The 15 T cell receptor beta chains presented below share a single source sample, sequenced in a study of cytomegalovirus exposure and HLA in healthy donors listed by TCRdb under 2017. Preparation of the library involved the immunoSEQ multiplex PCR assay. A mixture of 60 forward primers for TCR Vbeta segments and 13 reverse primers for TCR Jbeta segments was used in the multiplex PCR. TCRdb's version of the immuneACCESS table is confined to in-frame rearrangements and falls short of the full clone set. An unresolved V gene accounts for under half of the shortfall where checked; the remainder is of unknown origin. The sample table lists 120,000 to 150,000 clones, just over 70% of them with a count of one. 1.6% of the sample is held by the ten biggest clonotypes. Sequencing was performed on PBMCs. All receptors come from a woman younger than 45 in good health and CMV-seronegative.

This clone was observed a few times. This rearrangement joins TRBV6-5 to TRBJ1-3; weak D call: TRBD1 (6 bases). The CDR3 spans 16 residues. V lost 0 bases and J 0 bases, leaving 9 bases between the germline ends. In germline, CDR1 is MNHEY, CDR2 SVGAGI. In DNA form, the CDR3 reads TGTGCCAGCAGTTACTCTGGGACAACCTCTGGAAACACCATATATTTT. This codes for CASSYSGTTSGNTIYF.

V is TRBV18 and J is TRBJ2-7; D perhaps matches TRBD2 (5 bases). The CDR3 has 14 amino acids. Germline assignment: CDR1 KGHSH and CDR2 LQKENI. Trimming shortened V by 2 bases and J by 4 bases, and 12 bases separated the two germline ends. The CDR3 is CASSPSGFNYEQYF. The CDR3 coding sequence is TGTGCCAGCTCACCATCGGGATTCAATTACGAGCAGTACTTC.

The chain is built from TRBV2 and TRBJ1-1; D is unresolved. There are 13 residues in the CDR3. The V end lost 2 bases, the J end lost 3 bases, and 7 bases lay between the germline ends. Germline CDR1 and CDR2: SNHLY and FYNNEI. Here the CDR3 DNA reads TGTGCCAGCAGTGAACAGGCCTACACTGAAGCTTTCTTT. Protein: CASSEQAYTEAFF.

A few counts support this clone. J is TRBJ2-1 and V is TRBV6-5; 9 positions match TRBD2. CDR3 length equals 15 residues. V lost 2 bases, J lost 12 bases, and 11 bases stayed unmatched. From germline, CDR1 is MNHEY and CDR2 SVGAGI. CDR3 sequence reads: CASSYRAGGFFGQFF. The CDR3 nucleotides are TGTGCCAGCAGTTACCGCGCGGGGGGGTTTTTTGGGCAGTTCTTC.

This chain joins TRBV5-1 and TRBJ2-2; 10 bases are shared with TRBD2. This CDR3 is built from 18 residues. The J segment lost 3 bases and the V segment lost 0 bases, leaving 8 bases of the junction unmatched. The germline CDR1 and CDR2 sequences are SGHRS and YFSETQ. The CDR3 loop is CASSLEPRTSGYTGELFF. Written as DNA, the CDR3 is TGCGCCAGCAGCTTGGAGCCTCGGACTAGCGGTTACACCGGGGAGCTGTTTTTT.

The chain is built from TRBV19 and TRBJ1-2; the match to TRBD1 covers 8 bases. J gave up 4 bases and V 7 bases, and 8 bases lay outside the gene matches. The CDR3 is made up of 14 amino acids. The V gene's germline CDR1 is LNHDA and CDR2 SQIVND (reference sequence). Here the CDR3 DNA reads TGTGCCAGTATCTCCCGGGACAGGCTCTATGGCTACACCTTC. Its protein is CASISRDRLYGYTF.

For this clone: Additional DNA sequences in this sample encode the identical CDR3. The rearrangement uses TRBV28 and TRBJ2-4; TRBD1 matches 11 bases. V lost 5 bases, J lost 8 bases, and 5 bases stayed unmatched. Germline assignment: CDR1 MDHEN and CDR2 SYDVKM. CDR3 length: 14 residues. CDR3 amino acids: CASSPGTGGYIQYF. DNA of the CDR3: TGTGCCAGCAGTCCGGGGACAGGGGGATACATTCAGTACTTC.

This clone was counted a few times. This sequence joins TRBV30 and TRBJ1-2; unclear D gene. With 3 bases removed from V and 1 base from J, the gap between germline ends came to 3 bases. The CDR3 extends over 11 amino acids. Looked up from germline, CDR1 is GTSNPN and CDR2 is SVGIG (reference sequence). The DNA of the CDR3 is TGTGCCTGGAGCAATAACTATGGCTACACCTTC. Its translation is CAWSNNYGYTF.

This chain connects TRBV6-5 to TRBJ2-2; D is undetermined. V lost 0 bases and J lost 3, with 8 bases in between. The germline V gene encodes CDR1 MNHEY and CDR2 SVGAGI. The CDR3 is made up of 15 amino acids. The CDR3 is CASSYSPQDTGELFF. The CDR3, as DNA: TGTGCCAGCAGTTACTCTCCTCAGGACACCGGGGAGCTGTTTTTT.

J is TRBJ1-1 and V is TRBV19; D ambiguous. V shed 1 base and J shed 6 bases, with 18 bases lying between them. The CDR3 length is 16 residues. Germline loops: CDR1 LNHDA, CDR2 SQIVND (reference sequence). Written as DNA, the CDR3 is TGTGCCAGTAGTATAGGAGGGATCAGATTGTACGCTGAAGCTTTCTTT. It specifies CASSIGGIRLYAEAFF. The variable domain in full, completed from reference TRBV19 and TRBJ1-1, reads DGGITQSPKYLFRKEGQNVTLSCEQNLNHDAMYWYRQDPGQGLRLIYYSQIVNDFQKGDIAEGYSVSREKKESFPLTVTSAQKNPTAFYLCASSIGGIRLYAEAFFGQGTRLTVV.

The chain combines TRBV7-9 with TRBJ2-7; a weak D match, TRBD1 (7 bases). V lost 5 bases and J lost 7, with 18 bases in between. Germline V gene lookup returns CDR1 SEHNR and CDR2 FQNEAQ (reference sequence). The CDR3 loop spans 14 amino acids. DNA for the CDR3: TGTGCCAGCAGCCTGACAGGGACTTTGAGTGAGCAGTACTTC. This sequence encodes CASSLTGTLSEQYF.

This chain uses TRBV18 with TRBJ1-2; D is possibly TRBD1 (5 bases). V lost 8 bases to trimming and J lost 0 bases, with 19 bases between them. There are 16 residues in the CDR3. In germline, CDR1 is KGHSH, CDR2 LQKENI. CDR3: CASTTTVTPSNYGYTF. The CDR3 region has the DNA TGTGCCAGCACGACGACAGTTACCCCATCTAACTATGGCTACACCTTC.

This clone was picked up a small number of times. This chain uses TRBV4-2 with TRBJ1-4; a weak D match, TRBD1 (5 bases). The ends were cut back, 5 bases at V and 3 bases at J, with 13 bases in the middle. CDR1 and CDR2 from the germline V gene are LGHNA and YNFKEQ. The CDR3 covers 15 residues. CDR3 region: CASSGGGASNEKLFF. The DNA for the CDR3 is TGTGCCAGCAGCGGCGGGGGAGCCTCTAATGAAAAACTGTTTTTT.

This clone was seen a few times. The chain is built from TRBV5-1 and TRBJ1-1, with 8 bases identical to TRBD1. V trimming: 1 base; J trimming: 4 bases; junction bases outside the gene matches: 6. CDR3 length equals 15 residues. CDR1 SGHRS and CDR2 YFSETQ come from the germline V gene. DNA of the CDR3: TGCGCCAGCAGCTTGTCAGGGGGCTGGGGCACTGAAGCTTTCTTT. Amino acid sequence: CASSLSGGWGTEAFF.

The chain joins TRBV7-3 to TRBJ1-3; D gene ambiguous. V shed 0 bases and J shed 4 bases, with 7 bases lying between them. Germline loops: CDR1 SGHTA, CDR2 FQGTGA. The CDR3 covers 14 residues. This CDR3 is CASSLTAGGNTIYF. CDR3 bases: TGTGCCAGCAGCTTAACGGCGGGGGGAAACACCATATATTTT.